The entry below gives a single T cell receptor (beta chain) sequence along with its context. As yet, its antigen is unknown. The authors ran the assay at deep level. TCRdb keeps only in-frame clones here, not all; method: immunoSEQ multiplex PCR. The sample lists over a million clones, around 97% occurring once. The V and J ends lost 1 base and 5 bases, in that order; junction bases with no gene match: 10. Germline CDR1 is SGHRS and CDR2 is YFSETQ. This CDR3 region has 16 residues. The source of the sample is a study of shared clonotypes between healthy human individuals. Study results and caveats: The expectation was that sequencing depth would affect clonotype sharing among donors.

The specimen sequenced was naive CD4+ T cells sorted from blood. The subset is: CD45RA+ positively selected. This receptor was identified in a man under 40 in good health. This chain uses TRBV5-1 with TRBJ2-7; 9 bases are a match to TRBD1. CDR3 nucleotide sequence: TGCGCCAGCAGCTTGACCCCCCCAACAGGGGGCGACGAGCAGTACTTC. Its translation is CASSLTPPTGGDEQYF. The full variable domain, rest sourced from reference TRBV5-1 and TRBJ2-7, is KAGVTQTPRYLIKTRGQQVTLSCSPISGHRSVSWYQQTPGQGLQFLFEYFSETQRNKGNFPGRFSGRQFSNSRSEMNVSTLELGDSALYLCASSLTPPTGGDEQYFGPGTRLTVT.